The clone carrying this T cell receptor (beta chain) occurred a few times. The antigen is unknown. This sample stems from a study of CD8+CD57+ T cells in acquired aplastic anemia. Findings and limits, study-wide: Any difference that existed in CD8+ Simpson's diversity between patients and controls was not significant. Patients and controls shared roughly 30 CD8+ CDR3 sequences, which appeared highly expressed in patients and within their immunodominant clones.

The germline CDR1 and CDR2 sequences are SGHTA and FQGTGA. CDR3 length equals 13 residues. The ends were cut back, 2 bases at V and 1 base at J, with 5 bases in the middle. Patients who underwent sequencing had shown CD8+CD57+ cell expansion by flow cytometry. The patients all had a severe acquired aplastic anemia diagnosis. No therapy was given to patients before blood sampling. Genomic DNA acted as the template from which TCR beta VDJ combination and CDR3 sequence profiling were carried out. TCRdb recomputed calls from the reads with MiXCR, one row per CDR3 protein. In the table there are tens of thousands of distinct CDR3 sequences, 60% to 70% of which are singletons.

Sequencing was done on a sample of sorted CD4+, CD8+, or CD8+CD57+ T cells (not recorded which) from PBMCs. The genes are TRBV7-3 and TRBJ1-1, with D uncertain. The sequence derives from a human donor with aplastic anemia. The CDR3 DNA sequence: TGTGCCAGCAGCTTATTCGGGAACACTGAAGCTTTCTTT. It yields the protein CASSLFGNTEAFF.